This TCR beta chain came from a study of T cell clonality in common variable immunodeficiency. Study-wide findings and caveats: Links between repertoire features and CVID complications were heterogeneity-limited.

The CDR3 has 14 amino acids. V lost 2 bases to trimming and J lost 7 bases, with 12 bases between them. Germline lookup yields CDR1 SGHAT and CDR2 FQNNGV. Only in-frame clones appear in the TCRdb table, and some are missing; sequencing was by immunoSEQ multiplex PCR. This sample carries tens of thousands of clones, none of them present only once. The table lists this clone with many counts. Its specificity is not known. The sequenced fragment ends 3 residues before the CDR3 boundary, so the rest is inferred from the germline J gene. The J gene is TRBJ2-1, the V gene TRBV11-2; possibly TRBD2 for D (6 bases). This sequence was found in a person aged 18 to 69 in good health. The sample consisted of peripheral blood mononuclear cells. The sequenced CDR3 bases are TGTGCCAGCAGCTTATTGGAGGGGATTAATGAG. This gives the protein CASSLLEGINE. The full-length CDR3 reads as CASSLLEGINEQFF.